The 7 T cell receptor beta chains in this list originate from one sample, sequenced in a study of regulatory T cells in long-lasting Graves disease. The time point is: newly diagnosed GD, antithyroid drugs for less than 3 months. Isolated PBMC RNA provided the starting material for the TCR library. Combining iRepertoire HTBI primers with Arm-PCR of CDR3 regions, the authors built TCR beta libraries. MiXCR was run by TCRdb on the multiplex PCR reads, yielding one entry per CDR3 protein. The table records about 320,000 distinct CDR3 sequences, 18% of them present only once. The sample here was peripheral blood mononuclear cells (PBMCs), taken at new diagnosis, from a patient treated with antithyroid drugs. The source of these receptors is a female donor with Graves disease.

At least ten counts were recorded for this clonotype. The V gene is TRBV7-2, the J gene TRBJ2-7, with TRBD1 matching 10 bases. V trimming: 5 bases; J trimming: 2 bases; junction bases outside the gene matches: 6. The CDR3 consists of 15 residues. Germline values: CDR1 SGHTA, CDR2 FQGNSA. The CDR3 reads CASSRIGQGAYEQYF. CDR3 coding DNA: TGTGCCAGCAGCCGCATTGGACAGGGGGCCTACGAGCAGTACTTC. The full variable domain, its missing parts supplied by reference TRBV7-2 and TRBJ2-7, is GAGVSQSPSNKVTEKGKDVELRCDPISGHTALYWYRQSLGQGLEFLIYFQGNSAPDKSGLPSDRFSAERTGGSVSTLTIQRTQQEDSAVYLCASSRIGQGAYEQYFGPGTRLTVT.

The V and J genes are TRBV5-4 and TRBJ2-7, with 8 bases aligning to TRBD2. The CDR3 is 12 amino acids. The germline CDR1 and CDR2 sequences are SGHNT and YYREEE (reference sequence). V shed 4 bases, J shed 6 bases, and the junction held 3 bases outside the gene matches. The chain's CDR3 is CASSPGGGEQYF. CDR3 DNA: TGTGCCAGCAGCCCGGGGGGGGGCGAGCAGTACTTC.

This clonotype was detected ten times or more. V gene TRBV28 combines with J gene TRBJ1-6; D gene unclear. The CDR3 consists of 15 residues. Trimming left V 6 bases short and J 3 bases short, with 12 bases between. Germline V CDR1 and CDR2: MDHEN, SYDVKM. CDR3 DNA sequence: TGTGCCAGCAGGGAGGAGCACCACTATAATTCACCCCTCCACTTT. Translating it yields CASREEHHYNSPLHF. The whole variable domain, filled in from reference TRBV28 and TRBJ1-6, reads DVKVTQSSRYLVKRTGEKVFLECVQDMDHENMFWYRQDPGLGLRLIYFSYDVKMKEKGDIPEGYSVSREKKERFSLILESASTNQTSMYLCASREEHHYNSPLHFGNGTRLTVT.

This clonotype was found many times. The gene calls are TRBV30 and TRBJ1-2, with a tentative D call TRBD1 (6 bases). The CDR3 totals 11 residues. The V end lost 5 bases, the J end lost 8 bases, and 12 bases lay between the germline ends. The germline gives CDR1 GTSNPN, CDR2 SVGIG (reference sequence). The CDR3 loop is CAWSDSKGYTF. In DNA form, the CDR3 reads TGTGCCTGGTCGGACAGCAAAGGCTACACCTTC.

This clonotype has ten or more counts. As DNA, the CDR3 is TGCGCCAGCGGTAGCGGGAGCTACCAAGAGACCCAGTACTTC. It yields the protein CASGSGSYQETQYF. This sequence joins TRBV4-1 and TRBJ2-5; 9 positions agree with TRBD2. Germline V gene data show CDR1 as MGHRA and CDR2 as YSYEKL. The CDR3 contains 14 residues. The V segment lost 8 bases and the J segment 0 bases; nucleotides outside the gene matches: 4.

This clonotype appeared a few times. The chain has TRBV5-1 and TRBJ2-7; TRBD2 agrees at 8 bases. Germline assignment: CDR1 SGHRS and CDR2 YFSETQ. This CDR3 region has 15 residues. The V segment lost 3 bases and the J segment 3 bases; nucleotides outside the gene matches: 8. Here the CDR3 DNA reads TGCGCCAGCAGCTCGGCCGCTAGCGGGCTCTACGAGCAGTACTTC. This sequence encodes CASSSAASGLYEQYF.

This clonotype occurred many times. The chain carries TRBV6-1 and TRBJ2-7; D is tentatively TRBD1 or TRBD2 (6 bases each). The germline CDR1 and CDR2 sequences are MNHNS and SASEGT. The CDR3 has 12 amino acids. The germline V and J ends were trimmed by 10 bases and 3 bases, with 13 bases remaining between them. Here the CDR3 reads CATGDNRYEQYF. Written as DNA, the CDR3 is TGTGCCACGGGGGACAACCGCTACGAGCAGTACTTC.